This TCR beta chain came from a study of blood T cell repertoires in COVID-19. Clones were sequenced by immunoSEQ multiplex PCR, and TCRdb holds only the in-frame ones, with some missing. This table has about 160,000 clones, more than 75% appearing once. Germline values: CDR1 SEHNR, CDR2 FQNEAQ (reference sequence). The length of the CDR3 is 13 residues. Deletions cut 5 bases from V and 5 bases from J, with 10 bases between. In this sample, this clone turned up once. The chain combines TRBV7-9 with TRBJ1-5, with a weak D call TRBD1 (6 bases). The material sequenced was peripheral blood. This TCR derives from a woman in her seventies with COVID-19, enrolled during active disease. CDR3 nucleotides: TGTGCCAGCAGCAAGGGGGGGGATCAGCCCCAGCATTTT. It encodes CASSKGGDQPQHF.